One TCR beta chain is described in this entry. The sample belongs to a study of blood T cell repertoires in COVID-19. Individuals drawn from 20 to 25 US areas were roughly 18 to 89 years old. Self-reported history from a screening survey and questionnaire set each donor's cohort. The data were produced by immunoSEQ multiplex PCR, yet TCRdb's version contains in-frame clones alone and is incomplete. The sample contains 150,000 or so clones, just under 85% of which appear only once. The TCR comes from a man over 45 who had recovered from COVID-19. The material sequenced was PBMCs or T cells enriched from blood (not recorded which).

The CDR3 DNA reads TGTGCCAGCAGGCGAGCTCGGGCTCCGGGGCCCCTCCACTTT. Its translation is CASRRARAPGPLHF. V usage is TRBV6-6 and J usage is TRBJ1-6; D gene uncertain. Trimming shortened V by 6 bases and J by 13 bases, and 19 bases separated the two germline ends. The CDR3 is 14 residues long. CDR1 is MNHNY, CDR2 SVGAGI, per germline (reference sequence).